This TCR beta chain was sequenced in a study of blood T cell repertoires in COVID-19. Overall study context: T cells, B-cell-depleted T cells, or PBMCs supplied cDNA or gDNA.

Authors' methods: Nucleated cell counts were estimated from reference gene primer amplification. Data came from immunoSEQ multiplex PCR; TCRdb stores just in-frame clones and leaves some out. The V and J calls and clone size are taken from that table; D and trimming were inferred from the DNA. Among 65,000 to 80,000 clones, 82% were seen once, and the ten largest hold about a fifth. Sequences were obtained from peripheral blood. The receptor comes from a human donor in a cohort sampled during active COVID-19.

CDR3 sequence reads: CASSLRLAGETDTQYF. CDR3 nucleotide sequence: TGTGCCAGCAGCCTTCGTCTCGCGGGGGAAACAGATACGCAGTATTTT. The chain uses TRBV3-1 (or the pseudogene TRBV3-2) and TRBJ2-3; 7 positions match TRBD2. CDR3 length equals 16 residues. Germline values: CDR1 LGHDT, CDR2 YNNKEL (reference sequence). After removal of 4 bases from V and 3 bases from J, the junction contained 10 bases not matched to a gene.